The T cell receptor (beta chain) under discussion was sequenced for a study of T cell repertoires in ileal Crohn's disease. Study-level points and caveats: Every patient over 26.8% clonality showed endoscopic recurrence. Mucosal expansions were suggested to be mainly CD8 T cells. Endoscopy was done a median approximately seven months after surgery.

Using immunoSEQ multiplex PCR, the repertoire was profiled, and TCRdb retains in-frame clones only, with some absent. Here the sample spans roughly 17,000 clones, 60% to 75% being singletons. The sample's time point: neoterminal ileum biopsy at postoperative endoscopy, about 6 months after surgery. Eligibility required adulthood, ileal or ileocolonic Crohn's disease and indicated ileocolonic resection. About this clone itself: Its antigen remains unknown.

CDR1 is MGHRA and CDR2 is YSYEKL in the germline V gene. Trimming shortened V by 4 bases and J by 4 bases, and 23 bases separated the two germline ends. The CDR3 spans 17 residues. Specimen: ileal tissue. The origin of this receptor is an adult with Crohn's disease. The V call is TRBV4-1, the J call TRBJ2-7; TRBD2 might be the D (5 bases). CDR3 amino acids: CASSPNETRVGPYEQYF. The CDR3 DNA sequence: TGCGCCAGCAGCCCGAACGAAACTAGGGTGGGCCCTTACGAGCAGTACTTC.